These 24 T cell receptor beta chains originate from one sample sequenced in a study of monozygotic twins with inflammatory bowel disease. Reprocessing the 5' RACE reads, TCRdb reports a single entry for every CDR3 protein and omits DNA. The repertoire table contains approximately 400,000 distinct CDR3 sequences. The sequenced material came from blood. The receptors originated from a human donor with ulcerative colitis or Crohn's disease, or a healthy co-twin of an affected twin (not recorded which).

The chain is built from TRBV29-1 and TRBJ2-1; TCRdb indicates TRBD1, and absent DNA this call remains unverified. Germline lookup yields CDR1 SQVTM and CDR2 ANQGSEA. This CDR3 is 14 amino acids long. The CDR3 here is CSVGTARVWYEQFF.

The chain joins TRBV7-2 to TRBJ2-1; TCRdb returns TRBD2, unconfirmable since there is no DNA. Germline assignment: CDR1 SGHTA and CDR2 FQGNSA. The CDR3 has 15 residues. This CDR3 reads CASSSRTSGHNEQFF.

This chain joins TRBV7-2 and TRBJ2-1; the TCRdb call, TRBD1, lacks DNA for checking. Germline CDR1 SGHTA, CDR2 FQGNSA. The CDR3 spans 15 residues. The CDR3 sequence: CASSLWGGGYNEQFF.

CDR3 residues: CASSLLQHTDTQYF. V usage is TRBV5-6 and J usage is TRBJ2-3. This CDR3 has 14 amino acids. The germline V gene has CDR1 SGHDT and CDR2 YYEEEE.

This chain connects TRBV29-1 to TRBJ2-3; the D call from TCRdb, TRBD1, cannot be confirmed without DNA. Germline CDR1 is SQVTM and CDR2 is ANQGSEA. This CDR3 is 14 amino acids long. The CDR3 sequence: CSAGQGRGTDTQYF.

The CDR3 spells CASSLYGGVSLEQYF. This chain connects TRBV28 to TRBJ2-7; TCRdb returns TRBD2, unconfirmable since there is no DNA. The CDR3 has 15 residues. The germline V gene has CDR1 MDHEN and CDR2 SYDVKM.

The CDR3 sequence is CASSASYEQYF. The gene calls are TRBV7-9 and TRBJ2-7. The CDR3 consists of 11 residues. Germline loops: CDR1 SEHNR, CDR2 FQNEAQ (reference sequence).

The rearrangement links TRBV7-3 to TRBJ2-2; the D gene TCRdb calls, TRBD1, cannot be checked with no DNA. Germline CDR1 SGHTA, CDR2 FQGTGA. CDR3 length: 16 residues. This chain's CDR3 is CASSSDRGANTGELFF.

The chain joins TRBV10-3 to TRBJ2-3. CDR3 length equals 13 residues. From germline, CDR1 is ENHRY and CDR2 SYGVKD. The CDR3 region is CAISVVISDTQYF.

The V call is TRBV19, the J call TRBJ2-1; without DNA, the TCRdb call of TRBD1 cannot be checked. The CDR3 runs to 15 residues. Per the germline V gene, CDR1 is LNHDA and CDR2 is SQIVND (reference sequence). The CDR3 sequence is CASSIGARQYNEQFF.

The chain links TRBV12-3 or TRBV12-4 to TRBJ1-2. The CDR3 has 14 residues. Here the CDR3 reads CASSLLRQNYGYTF.

V is TRBV12-3 or TRBV12-4 and J is TRBJ2-1; lacking DNA, the TRBD1 call made by TCRdb goes unchecked. This CDR3 is built from 14 residues. CDR3 sequence reads: CASSLLGVNNEQFF.

The rearrangement uses TRBV7-2 and TRBJ1-1; TCRdb's assignment of TRBD1 cannot be checked, as there is no DNA. The CDR3 contains 15 residues. The V gene's germline CDR1 is SGHTA and CDR2 FQGNSA. The CDR3 sequence is CASSPRQGPNTEAFF.

The rearrangement joins TRBV18 to TRBJ2-2; TCRdb proposes TRBD1, but this gene call is untestable without DNA. Germline V gene sequence: CDR1 KGHSH, CDR2 LQKENI. The CDR3 is made up of 16 amino acids. The CDR3 region is CASSPLGTTNTGELFF.

V and J are TRBV7-3 and TRBJ1-6; no DNA is available, so the TRBD1 call from TCRdb remains unchecked. Germline V gene data show CDR1 as SGHTA and CDR2 as FQGTGA. The CDR3 spans 16 residues. CDR3 residues: CASSLTRQGGNSPLHF.

This chain links TRBV12-3 or TRBV12-4 with TRBJ1-2. The CDR3 has 15 residues. The CDR3 here is CASSPSAGPGHGYTF.

This chain links TRBV12-3 or TRBV12-4 with TRBJ2-5; there is no DNA to check the TCRdb D call of TRBD1. The CDR3 covers 14 residues. Here the CDR3 reads CASSYYTGGETQYF.

The J gene is TRBJ2-5, the V gene TRBV6-1; TCRdb names TRBD2, which stays unverified in the absence of DNA. This CDR3 contains 15 residues. Germline CDR1 and CDR2: MNHNS and SASEGT. The CDR3 region is CASTGLAGDRETQYF.

The chain employs TRBV5-1 and TRBJ1-4; with no DNA, the TCRdb D assignment of TRBD1 cannot be verified. The CDR3 loop spans 15 amino acids. The germline V gene has CDR1 SGHRS and CDR2 YFSETQ. The CDR3 sequence: CASQTGEGANEKLFF.

The chain uses TRBV5-1 and TRBJ2-2; TCRdb's D call, TRBD1, is unchecked because there is no DNA. Germline CDR1 and CDR2: SGHRS and YFSETQ. This CDR3 has 15 residues. CDR3 amino acids: CASSDWGQNTGELFF.

This chain connects TRBV6-5 to TRBJ1-3. The CDR3 length is 15 residues. Germline CDR1 and CDR2: MNHEY and SVGAGI. The CDR3 loop reads CASSYRGSSGNTIYF.

The J gene is TRBJ1-2, the V gene TRBV6-2 or TRBV6-3; TCRdb outputs TRBD1, but without DNA this stays unchecked. The CDR3 spans 14 residues. Germline CDR1 is MNHEY and CDR2 is SVGEGT. CDR3 residues: CASSSTGGNYGYTF.

V and J are TRBV15 and TRBJ2-7. This CDR3 region has 13 residues. The germline CDR1 and CDR2 sequences are LNHNV and YYDKDF (reference sequence). The CDR3: CATSRVGSYEQYF.

The V call is TRBV5-1, the J call TRBJ2-1; as DNA is missing, the TRBD2 call by TCRdb cannot be tested. CDR3 length equals 16 residues. Germline CDR1 reads SGHRS; CDR2 reads YFSETQ. CDR3 loop: CASSLGERGNYNEQFF.